The present entry profiles one T cell receptor (beta chain) with its context. No antigen is known for it. Treatment described: approximately 9-day PBMC culture with coronavirus spike peptide pools or control peptides (ViraFEST assay). An unexposed donor provided the CD4+ T cells, which were collected before the COVID-19 pandemic (2011-2018). It was on days 3 and 7 that half the medium was replaced with fresh IL-2 medium. Four cold-coronavirus spikes and SARS-CoV-2 S/N were the probes applied, cells permitting, to CD4+ T cells from unexposed donors. The data belong to a study of vaccination and CD4 T cells after COVID-19. Cultured CD4+ T-cell DNA underwent Oncomine TCR Beta short-read sequencing. From cultured CD4+ T cells, genomic DNA was extracted. Each CDR3 protein gets one entry after TCRdb re-called the PCR reads with MiXCR. Among approximately 10,000 distinct CDR3 sequences listed, 37% were seen once.

V lost 5 bases and J lost 4, with 20 bases in between. Germline CDR1 reads MNHNS; CDR2 reads SASEGT. This CDR3 spans 16 amino acids. The receptor was derived from a human donor in good health. Material for sequencing was CD4+ T cells from blood, cultured in vitro. The chain links TRBV6-1 to TRBJ2-5; D remains unclear. The CDR3 sequence is CASSTIRDLLRETQYF. In DNA, the CDR3 is TGTGCCAGCAGTACCATCAGAGATCTCCTCCGAGAGACCCAGTACTTC.